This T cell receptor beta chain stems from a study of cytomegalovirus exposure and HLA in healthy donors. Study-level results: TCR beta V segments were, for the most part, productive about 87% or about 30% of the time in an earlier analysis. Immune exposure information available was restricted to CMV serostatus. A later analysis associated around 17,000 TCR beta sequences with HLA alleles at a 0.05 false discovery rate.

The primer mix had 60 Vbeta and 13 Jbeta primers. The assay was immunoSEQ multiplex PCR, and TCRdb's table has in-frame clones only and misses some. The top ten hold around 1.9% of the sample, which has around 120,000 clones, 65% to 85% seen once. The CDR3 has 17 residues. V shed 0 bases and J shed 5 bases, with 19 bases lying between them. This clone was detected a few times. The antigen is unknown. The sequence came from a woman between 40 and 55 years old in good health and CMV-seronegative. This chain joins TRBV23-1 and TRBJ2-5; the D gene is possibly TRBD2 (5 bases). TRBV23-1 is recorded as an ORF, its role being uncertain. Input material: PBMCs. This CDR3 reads CASSQSLKGRRGETQYF. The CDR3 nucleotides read TGCGCCAGCAGTCAATCGTTAAAGGGTAGGAGAGGGGAGACCCAGTACTTC.